This TCR beta chain came from a study of neurological immune-mediated disorders (dated by TCRdb to the late 2010s). Turning to the overall study: Using UMI-based sequencing, the study compared peripheral blood TCR-beta repertoires from patients with HTLV-I-associated myelopathy (HAM/TSP), patients with multiple sclerosis, and healthy controls. The cohort was made up of 60 to 75 subjects, consisting of 14 HAM/TSP patients, around 35 multiple sclerosis patients and around 20 healthy controls. Longitudinal HAM/TSP and healthy donors were sampled at 3 time-points each (roughly 3-40 month intervals). Longitudinal samples, technical triplicates and paired sorted CD4+ and CD8+ T-cell subsets, alongside PBMC samples, were included among the 106 TCR-beta libraries. The paper as a whole reports these results and caveats: TCR clonal expansion was highest in HAM/TSP patients and lowest in MS patients, with MS patients falling below even healthy controls. Across subjects, expanded clones never shared an identical CDR3 amino acid sequence, which suggests that the TCR-beta repertoires in every group were private.

This clonotype was recorded many times. Its antigen is unknown. Base qualities are missing; no much larger clone stands one base away. The label giving this sample's time point can be read as: longitudinal time-point 2. For the unsorted PBMC libraries, 2 million PBMCs were stored in RNAlater at -80 degrees C until RNA extraction and were used to generate the libraries. Peripheral blood was subjected to Ficoll-Hypaque density gradient centrifugation to isolate PBMCs, which were then cryopreserved in liquid nitrogen. According to the germline V gene (reference sequence), CDR1 reads SGHKS and CDR2 reads YYEKEE. The CDR3 goes from the cysteine to the phenylalanine over 14 residues. Only the CDR3 region is kept as DNA, spanning 42 bases read in frame from base 1. Between the V and J ends, shortened by 4 bases and 1 base respectively, the junction contains 11 bases. To synthesize cDNA, template-switch 5'RACE was performed with a primer carrying a 10-nucleotide random unique molecular identifier so that each TCR transcript was tagged. Each sequencing run produced over 180 million TCR-beta sequences covering 15-18 subjects. The RNeasy kit was used to extract total RNA. Using the KAPA Real-time Library Amplification kit, TCR-beta VDJ regions were amplified with primers for the TCR constant region and the 5'RACE anchor. A first PCR added sample indexes and Illumina adaptors, after which a second PCR increased the library yield. After purification with Ampure beads, the TCR product of roughly 650 bp was size-selected on a 2% E-gel SizeSelection system. Before pooling, library quality was checked on a Bioanalyzer, concentration was measured with Qubit, and libraries were quantified with the Kapa Library Quantification kit. An Illumina HiSeq 2500 was used to sequence the libraries paired-end at 2 x 150 bp. To increase sequence diversity, roughly 24-31% phiX was spiked into each library pool. The source study handled its data this way. The quality-filtered reads were processed with the UMI-based MiGEC pipeline, whose error correction step removed more than 80% of the raw TCR sequences. VDJ genes were aligned to IMGT germline references, and clonotypes were defined by unique CDR3 amino acid sequence plus V-J genes. VDJtools evaluated clonal expansion, Shannon diversity and CDR3 relatedness (CalcPairwiseDistances, ClusterSamples); CLCbio workbench built phylogenetic trees. Clones with at least 8 unique UMIs were defined as expanded, with this threshold being based on coefficient-of-variation modelling across technical triplicates. The public reads were run again by TCRdb, first through fastp at Q25 and then through MiXCR, and only productive beta chains were kept. Each entry merges the rows of one CDR3 protein and shows their most common DNA and genes. TCRdb's processing, not the authors', yielded these V and J calls. The sample records some 48,000 distinct CDR3 sequences, about 12% of which are singletons. The ten biggest clones cover 4.5% of the sample.

The chain employs TRBV5-5 and TRBJ1-1; TRBD1 could be the D gene, as 6 bases match. Sample: PBMCs. The TCR sequence derives from a male donor with HTLV-1-associated myelopathy (HAM/TSP). The sequenced DNA is TGTGCCAGCAGCCCTGGACAGTCGAACACTGAAGCTTTCTTT. Its protein reads: CASSPGQSNTEAFF. With the portions outside the CDR3 filled from the reference TRBV5-5 and TRBJ1-1 genes, the complete variable region becomes DAGVTQSPTHLIKTRGQQVTLRCSPISGHKSVSWYQQVLGQGPQFIFQYYEKEERGRGNFPDRFSARQFPNYSSELNVNALLLGDSALYLCASSPGQSNTEAFFGQGTRLTVV.